The 17 T cell receptor beta chains reported below all come from one sample, sequenced in a study of shared clonotypes between healthy human individuals. Measured with immunoSEQ multiplex PCR; TCRdb has only the in-frame clones, and not every one. Counted here are about a million clones, approximately 75% occurring once; the ten biggest clones make up roughly 0.83%. The sequencing input was memory CD4+ T cells from PBMCs. Subset described: CD45RA-negative fraction. The receptors were gathered from a man in his late teens or twenties in good health. Some clones in this sample may be carry-over from other donors' samples.

The genes are TRBV9 and TRBJ2-3; a weak D match, TRBD2 (6 bases). Per the germline V gene, CDR1 is SGDLS and CDR2 is YYNGEE. The CDR3 runs to 16 residues. With 3 bases removed from V and 4 bases from J, the gap between germline ends came to 18 bases. The CDR3 region is CASSARVGGLADTQYF. CDR3 DNA sequence: TGTGCCAGCAGCGCCAGAGTGGGGGGTTTGGCAGATACGCAGTATTTT.

In this sample, this clone turned up a few times. This chain joins TRBV18 and TRBJ1-4; the D gene is possibly TRBD1 (6 bases). This CDR3 is 16 amino acids long. Germline V gene lookup returns CDR1 KGHSH and CDR2 LQKENI. V gave up 3 bases and J gave up 7 bases, with 18 bases separating them. CDR3 coding DNA: TGTGCCAGCTCACCTGATACAGGGAGAAGTGGTGAAAAACTGTTTTTT. Encoded protein: CASSPDTGRSGEKLFF.

The chain uses TRBV18 and TRBJ2-3, with D perhaps TRBD2 (6 bases). Trimming stripped 4 bases from V and 2 bases from J, with 16 bases between. Germline V CDR1 and CDR2: KGHSH, LQKENI. The CDR3 totals 16 residues. The CDR3 nucleotides are TGTGCCAGCTCACGGCTAGCGACACCTCCCACAGATACGCAGTATTTT. Amino acid sequence: CASSRLATPPTDTQYF.

CDR3 protein: CASTSDSYEQYF. In DNA form, the CDR3 reads TGTGCCAGCACTAGCGACTCCTACGAGCAGTACTTC. The V and J genes are TRBV2 and TRBJ2-7, with D perhaps TRBD2 (6 bases). V was shortened by 7 bases and J by 0 bases, with 7 bases between the two germline ends. Germline V gene sequence: CDR1 SNHLY, CDR2 FYNNEI. This CDR3 contains 12 residues. The full variable domain, completed using reference TRBV2 and TRBJ2-7, is EPEVTQTPSHQVTQMGQEVILRCVPISNHLYFYWYRQILGQKVEFLVSFYNNEISEKSEIFDDQFSVERPDGSNFTLKIRSTKLEDSAMYFCASTSDSYEQYFGPGTRLTVT.

This chain links TRBV6-5 with TRBJ2-2; D possibly corresponds to TRBD2 (6 bases). Germline V gives CDR1 MNHEY, CDR2 SVGAGI. This CDR3 is built from 11 residues. Deletions cut 8 bases from V and 5 bases from J, with 6 bases between. CDR3 residues: CASGGTGELFF. In DNA form, the CDR3 reads TGTGCCAGCGGGGGGACCGGGGAGCTGTTTTTT.

With respect to this clone: The sample carries other DNA sequences with the same CDR3. The chain uses TRBV28 and TRBJ1-5; D possibly corresponds to TRBD1 (5 bases). V shed 0 bases and J shed 0 bases, with 6 bases lying between them. CDR3 length equals 15 residues. Looked up from germline, CDR1 is MDHEN and CDR2 is SYDVKM. The CDR3 sequence is CASSLWGPSNQPQHF. DNA for the CDR3: TGTGCCAGCAGTTTATGGGGGCCTAGCAATCAGCCCCAGCATTTT.

This clone appeared a single time. The rearrangement uses TRBV29-1 and TRBJ1-1; TRBD1 might be the D (6 bases). The CDR3 is 13 residues long. Germline V gene data show CDR1 as SQVTM and CDR2 as ANQGSEA. V lost 4 bases, J lost 0 bases, and 9 bases lay in between. Written as DNA, the CDR3 is TGCAGCGTTGGGACAGTTGTGAACACTGAAGCTTTCTTT. It is translated as CSVGTVVNTEAFF.

V usage is TRBV29-1 and J usage is TRBJ2-5; 7 bases line up with TRBD2. Trimming at V came to 3 bases and at J to 4 bases, leaving 8 bases not matched to a gene. The CDR3 consists of 14 residues. Per the germline V gene, CDR1 is SQVTM and CDR2 is ANQGSEA. The CDR3 sequence is CSVDAARGGETQYF. CDR3 DNA: TGCAGCGTTGACGCAGCTCGCGGGGGAGAGACCCAGTACTTC.

The V gene is TRBV5-1, the J gene TRBJ2-5; no firm D call. CDR1 is SGHRS, CDR2 YFSETQ, per germline. V was trimmed by 2 bases and J by 1 base, leaving 12 bases between them. The CDR3 covers 15 residues. The CDR3 sequence: CASSFNTPPQETQYF. DNA of the CDR3: TGCGCCAGCAGCTTCAACACCCCGCCCCAAGAGACCCAGTACTTC.

The CDR3 DNA is TGTGCCAGTAGTCCCCAGACCGGCTACGAGCAGTACTTC. It codes for CASSPQTGYEQYF. V is TRBV19 and J is TRBJ2-7; D unresolved. Germline V gives CDR1 LNHDA, CDR2 SQIVND (reference sequence). Trimming shortened V by 5 bases and J by 3 bases, and 11 bases separated the two germline ends. The CDR3 has 13 amino acids.

This clone was detected ten times or more. The chain combines TRBV27 with TRBJ2-1; D unresolved. Germline V gene data show CDR1 as MNHEY and CDR2 as SMNVEV (reference sequence). The V gene lost 2 bases and the J gene lost 16 bases, with 15 bases spanning the gap. The CDR3 has 12 amino acids. The CDR3 spells CASSLIGQVRFF. The CDR3 nucleotides read TGTGCCAGCAGTTTAATAGGCCAGGTTCGCTTCTTC.

The J gene is TRBJ2-2, the V gene TRBV6-1, with D maybe TRBD1 (5 bases). The CDR3 is 15 amino acids. Germline V gene data show CDR1 as MNHNS and CDR2 as SASEGT. V was pared by 2 bases and J by 4 bases, with 11 bases between. The CDR3 sequence: CASSEPGRATGELFF. CDR3 bases: TGTGCCAGCAGTGAACCGGGCAGGGCCACCGGGGAGCTGTTTTTT.

This clone came up a few times. The V call is TRBV11-3, the J call TRBJ1-1; no reliable D call. There are 13 residues in the CDR3. Per germline, CDR1 SGHNT and CDR2 YENEEA. Trimming shortened V by 3 bases and J by 4 bases, and 9 bases separated the two germline ends. CDR3 loop: CASSFEIGTEAFF. The DNA for the CDR3 is TGTGCCAGCAGCTTCGAAATTGGCACTGAAGCTTTCTTT.

The chain couples TRBV5-1 to TRBJ2-1, with 11 bases aligning to TRBD2. Trimming removed 3 bases from V and 7 bases from J; junction bases left unmatched: 9. The CDR3 sequence is 16 residues long. The germline V gene encodes CDR1 SGHRS and CDR2 YFSETQ. CDR3 nucleotides: TGCGCCAGCAGCTACCAACTAGCGGGAGTTGGTAATGAGCAGTTCTTC. It translates to CASSYQLAGVGNEQFF.

V usage is TRBV5-6 and J usage is TRBJ1-4; D may be TRBD1 (5 bases). This CDR3 comprises 16 residues. Germline loops: CDR1 SGHDT, CDR2 YYEEEE. Trimming took 1 base from V and 1 from J, leaving 11 bases between them. CDR3 in amino acids: CASSLLGAGTNEKLFF. The CDR3 nucleotides read TGTGCCAGCAGCTTGCTAGGGGCGGGAACTAATGAAAAACTGTTTTTT.

The chain carries TRBV28 and TRBJ2-2; TRBD1 matches 9 bases. The CDR3 extends over 16 amino acids. CDR1 is MDHEN and CDR2 is SYDVKM in the germline V gene. After removal of 5 bases from V and 5 bases from J, the junction contained 9 bases not matched to a gene. The CDR3 spells CASSPAGTGYTGELFF. Here the CDR3 DNA reads TGTGCCAGCAGTCCTGCCGGGACAGGGTATACCGGGGAGCTGTTTTTT. Together with reference TRBV28 and TRBJ2-2, the CDR3 gives the full variable domain: DVKVTQSSRYLVKRTGEKVFLECVQDMDHENMFWYRQDPGLGLRLIYFSYDVKMKEKGDIPEGYSVSREKKERFSLILESASTNQTSMYLCASSPAGTGYTGELFFGEGSRLTVL.

The rearrangement uses TRBV7-2 and TRBJ1-3; D is uncertain. This CDR3 has 14 amino acids. Germline loops: CDR1 SGHTA, CDR2 FQGNSA. V lost 7 bases and J 0 bases, leaving 10 bases between the germline ends. CDR3 amino acids: CASKPTLSGNTIYF. The CDR3 DNA sequence: TGTGCCAGCAAGCCGACCCTCTCTGGAAACACCATATATTTT. The variable domain in full, completed from reference TRBV7-2 and TRBJ1-3, reads GAGVSQSPSNKVTEKGKDVELRCDPISGHTALYWYRQSLGQGLEFLIYFQGNSAPDKSGLPSDRFSAERTGGSVSTLTIQRTQQEDSAVYLCASKPTLSGNTIYFGEGSWLTVV.